This T cell receptor beta chain was captured by sequencing in a study of post-analysis software for immune sequencing data. Study-level points and caveats: By F measure, samples from a shared preparation batch strongly co-clustered. When patients were compared with controls, 4 or 5 TRBV segments were more frequent, TRBV5-6, TRBV5-1 and TRBV20-1 among them.

Unique molecular identifiers tagged the TCR beta cDNA libraries. Input amounts of 1 to 10 million T cells were used. These gave 500,000 or so cDNA molecules, so each molecule approximated one T cell. MiXCR, applied by TCRdb to the PCR reads, yields one record per CDR3 protein. The sample records about 500,000 distinct CDR3 sequences, under 55% being singletons. This clonotype has just one count. The antigen is undetermined. CDR1 and CDR2 (germline): MNHNS, SASEGT. This CDR3 has 13 residues. Losses at the gene ends were 8 bases for V and 6 bases for J; bases not matched to a gene: 3. The receptor was isolated from a girl aged 10-17 years with multiple sclerosis. Material for sequencing was blood. The J gene is TRBJ2-3, the V gene TRBV6-1; 12 positions match TRBD1. CDR3 bases: TGTGCCAGCCGGGACAGGGGGCATGATACGCAGTATTTT. Translated: CASRDRGHDTQYF.